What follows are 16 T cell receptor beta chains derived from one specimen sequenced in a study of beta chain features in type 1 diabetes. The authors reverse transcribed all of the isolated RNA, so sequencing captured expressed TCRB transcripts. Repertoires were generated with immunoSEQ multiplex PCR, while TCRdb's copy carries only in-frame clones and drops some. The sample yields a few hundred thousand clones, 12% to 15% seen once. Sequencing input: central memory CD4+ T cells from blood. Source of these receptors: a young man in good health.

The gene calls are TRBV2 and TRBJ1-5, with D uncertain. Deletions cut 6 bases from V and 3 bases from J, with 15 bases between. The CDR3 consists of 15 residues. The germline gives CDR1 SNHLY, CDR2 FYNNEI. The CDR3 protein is CASRGGDVANQPQHF. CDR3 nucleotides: TGTGCCAGCAGGGGCGGGGATGTGGCCAATCAGCCCCAGCATTTT.

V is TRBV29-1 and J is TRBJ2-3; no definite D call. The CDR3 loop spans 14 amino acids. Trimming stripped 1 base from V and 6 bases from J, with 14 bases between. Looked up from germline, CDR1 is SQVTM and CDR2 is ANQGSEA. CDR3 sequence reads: CSVEGLSLRDTQYF. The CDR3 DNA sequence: TGCAGCGTTGAAGGCCTCAGCCTCCGGGATACGCAGTATTTT.

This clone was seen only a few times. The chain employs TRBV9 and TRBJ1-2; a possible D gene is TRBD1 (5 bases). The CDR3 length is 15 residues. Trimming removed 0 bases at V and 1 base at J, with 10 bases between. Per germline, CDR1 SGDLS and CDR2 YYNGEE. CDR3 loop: CASSVDPQDNYGYTF. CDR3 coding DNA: TGTGCCAGCAGCGTAGATCCACAGGATAACTATGGCTACACCTTC.

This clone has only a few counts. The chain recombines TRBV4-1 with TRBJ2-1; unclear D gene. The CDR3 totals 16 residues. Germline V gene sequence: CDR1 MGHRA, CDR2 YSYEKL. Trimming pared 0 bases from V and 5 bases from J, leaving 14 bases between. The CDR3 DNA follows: TGCGCCAGCAGCCAAGAGATGTTGGAGCAGCACAATGAGCAGTTCTTC. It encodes CASSQEMLEQHNEQFF.

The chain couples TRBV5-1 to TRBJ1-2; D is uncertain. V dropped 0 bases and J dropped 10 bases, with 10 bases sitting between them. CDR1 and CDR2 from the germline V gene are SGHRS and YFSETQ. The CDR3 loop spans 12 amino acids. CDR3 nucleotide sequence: TGCGCCAGCAGCTTGGATGTGGGTGCCTACACCTTC. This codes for CASSLDVGAYTF.

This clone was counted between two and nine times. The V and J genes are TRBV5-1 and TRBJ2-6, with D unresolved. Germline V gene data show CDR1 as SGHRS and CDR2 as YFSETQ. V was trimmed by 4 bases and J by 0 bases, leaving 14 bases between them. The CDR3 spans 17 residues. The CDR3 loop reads CASSLGSLSSGANVLTF. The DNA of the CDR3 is TGCGCCAGCAGCCTAGGATCACTGAGCTCTGGGGCCAACGTCCTGACTTTC.

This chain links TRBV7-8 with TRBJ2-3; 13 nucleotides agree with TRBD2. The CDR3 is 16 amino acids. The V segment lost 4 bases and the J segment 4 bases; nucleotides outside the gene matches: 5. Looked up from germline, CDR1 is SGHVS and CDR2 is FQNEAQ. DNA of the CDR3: TGTGCCAGCAGCTCGGGACTAGCGGGATCTGCAGATACGCAGTATTTT. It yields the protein CASSSGLAGSADTQYF.

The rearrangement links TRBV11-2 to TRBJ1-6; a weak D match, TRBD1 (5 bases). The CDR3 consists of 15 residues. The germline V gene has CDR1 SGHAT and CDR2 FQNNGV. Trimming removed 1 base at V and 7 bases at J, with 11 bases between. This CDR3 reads CASSLGEGRNSPLHF. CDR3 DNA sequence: TGTGCCAGCAGCTTAGGGGAGGGGAGGAATTCACCCCTCCACTTT.

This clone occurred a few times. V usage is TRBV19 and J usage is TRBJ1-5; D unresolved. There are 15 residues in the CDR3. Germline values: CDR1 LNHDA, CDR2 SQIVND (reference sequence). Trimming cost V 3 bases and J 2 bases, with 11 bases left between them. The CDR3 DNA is TGTGCCAGTAGTATGAGAGGGCAGCGCAATCAGCCCCAGCATTTT. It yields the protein CASSMRGQRNQPQHF.

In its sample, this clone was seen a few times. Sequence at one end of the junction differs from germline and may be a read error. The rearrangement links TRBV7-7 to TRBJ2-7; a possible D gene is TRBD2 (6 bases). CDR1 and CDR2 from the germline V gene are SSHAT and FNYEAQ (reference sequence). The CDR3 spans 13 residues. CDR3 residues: CASSFGPGENANF. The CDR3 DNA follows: TGTGCCAGCAGCTTTGGCCCGGGGGAAAACGCGAACTTC.

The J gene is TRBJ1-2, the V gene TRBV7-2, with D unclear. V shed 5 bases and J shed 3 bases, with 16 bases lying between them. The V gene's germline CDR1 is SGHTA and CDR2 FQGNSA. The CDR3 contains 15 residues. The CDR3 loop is CASSPSGFYDYGYTF. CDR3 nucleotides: TGTGCCAGCAGCCCCTCCGGGTTTTATGACTATGGCTACACCTTC.

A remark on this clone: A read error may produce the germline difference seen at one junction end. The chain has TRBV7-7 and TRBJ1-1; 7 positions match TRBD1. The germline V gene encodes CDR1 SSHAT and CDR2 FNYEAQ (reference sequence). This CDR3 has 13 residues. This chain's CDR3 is CASSPTGFAEAFF. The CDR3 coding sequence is TGTGCTAGCAGCCCGACAGGGTTCGCTGAAGCTTTCTTT.

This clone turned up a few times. For the CDR3, the DNA is TGCAGCGCTGGGGACTCTGGAAACACCATATATTTT. Translation: CSAGDSGNTIYF. V is TRBV29-1 and J is TRBJ1-3; D gene uncertain. This CDR3 region has 12 residues. Looked up from germline, CDR1 is SQVTM and CDR2 is ANQGSEA. V was cut by 7 bases and J by 0 bases, with 7 bases left in between.

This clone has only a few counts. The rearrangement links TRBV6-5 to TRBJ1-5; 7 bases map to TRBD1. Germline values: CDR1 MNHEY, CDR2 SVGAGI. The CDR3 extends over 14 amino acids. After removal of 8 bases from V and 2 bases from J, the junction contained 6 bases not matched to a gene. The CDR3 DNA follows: TGTGCCAGCCATGCGGGACAGCGCAATCAGCCCCAGCATTTT. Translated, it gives CASHAGQRNQPQHF.

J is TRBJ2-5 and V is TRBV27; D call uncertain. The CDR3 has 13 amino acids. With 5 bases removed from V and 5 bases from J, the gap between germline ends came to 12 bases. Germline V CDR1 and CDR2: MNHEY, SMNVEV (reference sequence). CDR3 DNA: TGTGCCAGCAGTCCCGGACGGCGTGAGACCCAGTACTTC. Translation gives CASSPGRRETQYF.

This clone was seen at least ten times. This CDR3 reads CASSTPLGTEAFF. For the CDR3, the DNA is TGTGCCAGCAGCACACCCTTGGGGACTGAAGCTTTCTTT. V gene TRBV7-2 combines with J gene TRBJ1-1; D unresolved. The CDR3 extends over 13 amino acids. Looked up from germline, CDR1 is SGHTA and CDR2 is FQGNSA. V was trimmed by 5 bases and J by 5 bases, leaving 12 bases between them.